What follows are 10 T cell receptor beta chains derived from one specimen sequenced in a study of regulatory T cells in long-lasting Graves disease (dated by TCRdb to the early 2020s). The time point label corresponds to: persistent/refractory GD, antithyroid drugs over 5 years with positive TRAb. RNA was extracted from PBMCs in TRIzol for both TCR sequencing and RNA sequencing. Library preparation was by multiplex PCR. TCRdb names Illumina HiSeq 4000 as the instrument used. iRepertoire HTBI primers and Arm-PCR amplification of CDR3 regions were used to construct TCR beta libraries. The raw public data were reprocessed by TCRdb itself: fastp quality trimming at Q25, MiXCR clonotype calling, in-frame beta chains only. Identical CDR3 protein sequences are pooled into one entry, listed with their most common genes and DNA. The sample records 600,000 to 800,000 distinct CDR3 sequences, approximately 31% of which are singletons. 40% to 50% of the sample belongs to the ten largest clones.

The sample consisted of peripheral blood mononuclear cells (PBMCs), taken when the disease was refractory, from a patient treated with antithyroid drugs. Receptor source: a female donor with Graves disease.

This clonotype was observed a handful of times. The chain employs TRBV20-1 and TRBJ1-5, with D unclear. CDR3 length equals 15 residues. Germline loops: CDR1 DFQATT, CDR2 SNEGSKA (reference sequence). Trimming pared 4 bases from V and 4 bases from J, leaving 17 bases between. CDR3 sequence (DNA): TGCAGTGCTAAGTCCAGGCAAGACGGGAATCAGCCCCAGCATTTT. Its translation: CSAKSRQDGNQPQHF.

This clonotype was seen a few times. The V and J genes are TRBV7-3 and TRBJ2-7; 12 bases are shared with TRBD1. The CDR3 length is 16 residues. The V segment lost 5 bases and the J segment 0 bases; nucleotides outside the gene matches: 5. CDR1 and CDR2 from the germline V gene are SGHTA and FQGTGA. CDR3 DNA: TGTGCCAGCAGCGGGACAGGGGGCGTGGGCTCCTACGAGCAGTACTTC. Translating gives CASSGTGGVGSYEQYF.

This clonotype was picked up a small number of times. This chain links TRBV30 with TRBJ1-1, with D perhaps matching TRBD1 (5 bases). Germline lookup yields CDR1 GTSNPN and CDR2 SVGIG (reference sequence). CDR3 length equals 13 residues. The V end lost 5 bases, the J end lost 1 base, and 11 bases lay between the germline ends. The CDR3 reads CAWDRRENTEAFF. CDR3 in DNA: TGTGCCTGGGACAGACGGGAGAACACTGAAGCTTTCTTT.

By share, this clonotype counts as medium-sized. The V call is TRBV28, the J call TRBJ1-1; TRBD1 is a possible D gene (5 bases). V shed 5 bases and J shed 1 base, with 11 bases lying between them. The germline CDR1 and CDR2 sequences are MDHEN and SYDVKM. The CDR3 covers 14 residues. Here the CDR3 DNA reads TGTGCCAGCAGTGGGGGAACCCGGAACACTGAAGCTTTCTTT. Its translation: CASSGGTRNTEAFF.

The rearrangement uses TRBV24-1 and TRBJ1-4; TRBD1 matches 7 bases. Germline assignment: CDR1 KGHDR and CDR2 SFDVKD. CDR3 length equals 15 residues. V trimming: 5 bases; J trimming: 5 bases; junction bases outside the gene matches: 7. The CDR3 DNA follows: TGTGCCACCAGTGTTAAAGACAGGGACAATGAAAAACTGTTTTTT. Amino acids: CATSVKDRDNEKLFF.

This clonotype has a handful of counts. At one end the junction does not follow the germline gene, possibly because of a read error. This chain connects TRBV10-1 to TRBJ1-2; D gene uncertain. Per the germline V gene, CDR1 is WNHNN and CDR2 is SYGVQD (reference sequence). This CDR3 has 15 amino acids. The CDR3 region has the DNA TGCGCCCGCAGTGACCGCCTGGGGTTCAGCTATGGCTACACCTTC. Amino acids: CARSDRLGFSYGYTF.

V and J are TRBV5-4 and TRBJ1-1; D is unresolved. CDR1 and CDR2 (germline): SGHNT, YYREEE (reference sequence). The CDR3 covers 16 residues. V was shortened by 2 bases and J by 4 bases, with 18 bases between the two germline ends. The CDR3 region is CASSLPNRAGSTEAFF. The CDR3 DNA is TGTGCCAGCAGCTTACCCAATAGAGCCGGGAGCACTGAAGCTTTCTTT.

The sample holds a few counts of this clonotype. This sequence joins TRBV11-2 and TRBJ2-1; 8 nucleotides align to TRBD2. CDR1 and CDR2 (germline): SGHAT, FQNNGV. CDR3 length equals 18 residues. V was pared by 4 bases and J by 2 bases, with 13 bases of the junction left unmatched. The CDR3 nucleotides read TGTGCCAGCAGCTCCATTCACTGGCGGGAGGTGGCCTACAATGAGCAGTTCTTC. It is translated as CASSSIHWREVAYNEQFF.

The V and J genes are TRBV19 and TRBJ1-4, with D perhaps TRBD1 (6 bases). CDR3 length: 15 amino acids. Germline CDR1 and CDR2: LNHDA and SQIVND (reference sequence). The ends were cut back, 6 bases at V and 6 bases at J, with 17 bases in the middle. The DNA of the CDR3 is TGTGCCAGTAGCTTCTACGGGGGGGCGGATGAAAAACTGTTTTTT. Translation gives CASSFYGGADEKLFF. Based on the CDR3 plus reference TRBV19 and TRBJ1-4, the full variable domain is DGGITQSPKYLFRKEGQNVTLSCEQNLNHDAMYWYRQDPGQGLRLIYYSQIVNDFQKGDIAEGYSVSREKKESFPLTVTSAQKNPTAFYLCASSFYGGADEKLFFGSGTQLSVL.

The genes are TRBV11-3 and TRBJ2-5; a possible D gene is TRBD2 (6 bases). CDR3 size: 17 residues. Per germline, CDR1 SGHNT and CDR2 YENEEA. Trimming removed 5 bases from V and 2 bases from J, with 21 bases in between. CDR3 sequence reads: CASSPGSGGIKQETQYF. The DNA for the CDR3 is TGTGCCAGCAGCCCAGGGAGTGGCGGGATTAAACAAGAGACCCAGTACTTC.